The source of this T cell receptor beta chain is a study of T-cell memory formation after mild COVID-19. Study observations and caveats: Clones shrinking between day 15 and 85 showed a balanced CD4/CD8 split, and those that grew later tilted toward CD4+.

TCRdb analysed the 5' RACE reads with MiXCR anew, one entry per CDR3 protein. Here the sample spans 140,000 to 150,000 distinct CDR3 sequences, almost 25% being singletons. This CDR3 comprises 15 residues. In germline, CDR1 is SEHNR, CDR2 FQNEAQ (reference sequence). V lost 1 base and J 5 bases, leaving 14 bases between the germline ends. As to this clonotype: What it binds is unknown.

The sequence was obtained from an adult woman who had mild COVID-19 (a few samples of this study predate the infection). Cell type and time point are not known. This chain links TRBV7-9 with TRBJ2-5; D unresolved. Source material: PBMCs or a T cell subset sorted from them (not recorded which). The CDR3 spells CASSLDGWLLETQYF. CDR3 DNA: TGTGCCAGCAGCTTAGACGGCTGGCTGCTCGAGACCCAGTACTTC.